This T cell receptor (beta chain) derives from a study of T-cell memory formation after mild COVID-19 listed by TCRdb under 2021. Describing the broader study: TCR sequence clusters from the two donors were found to be largely donor specific. The cohort comprised two young, previously healthy adult volunteers, one female and one male. In two donors, T-cell clones that expanded and contracted after mild COVID-19 were followed by sequencing TCRalpha and TCRbeta repertoires longitudinally.

What the research found in general, with its limitations: Some responding clones were found in pre-infection memory, which suggests that pre-existing cross-reactive memory T cells took part in the SARS-CoV-2 response. The study covered only a couple of mild cases, and larger cohorts including severe cases with pre-infection samples were considered necessary. Whether the second-wave clones peaking on day 37 were SARS-CoV-2 specific was not confirmed. Balanced CD4/CD8 phenotypes were observed for clones contracting from day 15 to 85, whereas a bias towards CD4+ was observed for a second wave of clones expanding from day 15 to 37. Contracting CD4+ clones were located mainly in the CM and EM memory subsets, whereas CD8+ clones were found to be enriched in EMRA.

V sheds 0 bases and J sheds 3 bases, leaving 8 bases between their ends. CDR1 LNHNV and CDR2 YYDKDF were looked up in the germline V gene (reference sequence). CDR3 length: 14 amino acids, cysteine to phenylalanine. The CDR3 DNA has 42 bases and is translated from base 1. Ficoll-Paque density gradient centrifugation was used to isolate PBMCs. Instrument on record: Illumina NovaSeq 6000. TCRalpha and TCRbeta cDNA libraries were built by 5'RACE with constant-segment primers, adding sample barcodes and unique molecular identifiers. RNA was extracted from every sample with Trizol reagent. Amplification of the libraries took two PCR steps, and the second step added a second sample barcode plus Illumina TruSeq adapters. Sequencing of libraries was performed on an Illumina NovaSeq with 2 x 150 bp paired-end reads. Turning to the authors' computational methods: The reads were demultiplexed and collapsed into UMI-guided consensus sequences using migec v1.2.7. Using mixcr v2.1.11, UMI consensuses were aligned to TRA and TRB V and J templates and then assembled into clonotypes. A clonotype was counted as expanded or contracted only when both edgeR and NoisET called the clonotype significant, with the noise models trained on biological replicates. For edgeR calls, the cutoffs were a false discovery rate-adjusted p below 0.01 and a log2 fold-change threshold of 1. As an exploratory analysis of dynamics, max-normalized trajectories of the 1000 most abundant clonotypes were examined with PCA combined with hierarchical clustering. Each responding clone was given a CD4 or CD8 phenotype based on the CD4+ and CD8+ repertoires, which had been sequenced separately. In-frame beta chains were kept once TCRdb had trimmed the public reads at Q25 with fastp and called clones with MiXCR. Merged by CDR3 protein, the rows form single entries marked with the most common genes and DNA. It is TCRdb's table, rather than the study itself, that gives the V and J calls and clone size. In this sample the table shows about 200,000 distinct CDR3 sequences, over 9% of which occur a single time. Jointly, the top ten make up roughly 4% of the sample.

This clonotype occurred many times. Its antigen has not been determined. Base qualities are missing; no much larger clone stands one base away. Input material: PBMCs or a T cell subset sorted from them (not recorded which). The chain uses TRBV15 and TRBJ2-5; the D region possibly corresponds to TRBD1 (6 bases align). The receptor was isolated from a young man who had mild COVID-19 (a few samples of this study predate the infection). The sample titles of this study are shuffled in the database, so cell type and time point are left out; the donor was told from shared clones. The nucleotide sequence is given as TGTGCCACCAGCAGAGAGGACAGAAAAGAGACCCAGTACTTC. This yields the protein CATSREDRKETQYF.